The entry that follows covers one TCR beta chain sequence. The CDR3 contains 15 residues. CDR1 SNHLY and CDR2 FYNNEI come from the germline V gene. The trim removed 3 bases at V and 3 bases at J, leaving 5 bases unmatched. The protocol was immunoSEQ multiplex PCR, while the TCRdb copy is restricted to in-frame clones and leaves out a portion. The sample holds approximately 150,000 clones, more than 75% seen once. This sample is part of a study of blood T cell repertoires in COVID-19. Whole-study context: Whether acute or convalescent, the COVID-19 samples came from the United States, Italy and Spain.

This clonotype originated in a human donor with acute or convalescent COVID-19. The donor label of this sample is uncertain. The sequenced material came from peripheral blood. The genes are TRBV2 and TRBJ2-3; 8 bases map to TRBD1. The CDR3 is CASSDMTGATDTQYF. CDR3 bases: TGTGCCAGCAGTGATATGACAGGGGCGACAGATACGCAGTATTTT.